This T cell receptor beta chain is from a study of T cells in localized non-small cell lung cancer. This CDR3 region has 16 residues. The germline CDR1 and CDR2 sequences are WNHNN and SYGVQD (reference sequence). V lost 0 bases and J 2 bases, leaving 12 bases between the germline ends. Only in-frame clones appear in the TCRdb table, and some are missing; sequencing was by immunoSEQ multiplex PCR. The sample shows about 130,000 clones, 89% of them seen only once. Study-wide points: Compared with tumor, uninvolved adjacent lung displayed greater T cell clonality, ranking highest overall.

For this clone: The antigen remains undetermined.

This receptor was identified in a female donor at least 60 years old with stage I lung adenocarcinoma. This specimen was peripheral blood, taken before any cancer treatment. J is TRBJ2-3 and V is TRBV10-1; TRBD1 is a possible D gene (5 bases). The CDR3 region has the DNA TGCGCCAGCAGTGAGTCGCAGGGTACACACACAGATACGCAGTATTTT. Translation gives CASSESQGTHTDTQYF.